The T cell receptor (beta chain) described here comes from a study of OX40 agonist ivuxolimab in advanced cancers. As regards this clone: No antigen is known for it.

Study conclusions and caveats: Blood T cells, both CD4+ and CD8+, expanded clonally by week 6 at 0.1 to 3.0 mg/kg. With doses of 0.1-3.0 mg/kg, partial responders showed among the lowest clonal expansion.

Clones were sequenced by immunoSEQ multiplex PCR, and TCRdb holds only the in-frame ones, with some missing. The table records tens of thousands of clones, approximately 87% of them present only once. Losses at the gene ends were 0 bases for V and 4 bases for J; bases not matched to a gene: 10. Germline CDR1 and CDR2: SGHDN and FVKESK. The CDR3 has 19 residues. The clonotype comes from an adult with an advanced solid tumor such as melanoma, head and neck, liver or kidney cancer. The source was CD4+ or CD8+ T cells sorted from blood, collected in a trial of the OX40 agonist ivuxolimab. The chain recombines TRBV14 with TRBJ2-1, with 12 positions matching TRBD2. CDR3 sequence (DNA): TGTGCCAGCAGCCAAGATGGGGCCCTAGCGGGAGGGACTTACAATGAGCAGTTCTTC. It codes for CASSQDGALAGGTYNEQFF.